This TCR beta chain originates from a study of T cell repertoires in cytomegalovirus infection. Study outcomes and limitations: The study found HLA-C-restricted CMV-specific TCR beta clonotypes dominating the ex vivo response.

Worth noting for this clonotype: Its specificity is unknown.

TCRdb redid the calling of the reads with MiXCR, one entry per CDR3 protein. The sample gives over 250,000 distinct CDR3 sequences, over 20% of which show up once; about 15% is in the top ten. The sample consisted of PBMCs. This sequence originates from a human donor in good health (CMV status not recorded). Some clones in this sample may be carry-over from other donors' samples.

The CDR3 sequence is CASSSPDRAVAEAFF. Written as DNA, the CDR3 is TGTGCCAGCAGCTCCCCGGACAGAGCCGTCGCTGAAGCTTTCTTT. The chain carries TRBV7-2 and TRBJ1-1, with D possibly TRBD1 on 6 matching bases. The germline V gene has CDR1 SGHTA and CDR2 FQGNSA. V was clipped by 4 bases and J by 6 bases, with 18 bases between them. This CDR3 is 15 amino acids long. Together with reference TRBV7-2 and TRBJ1-1, the CDR3 gives the full variable domain: GAGVSQSPSNKVTEKGKDVELRCDPISGHTALYWYRQSLGQGLEFLIYFQGNSAPDKSGLPSDRFSAERTGGSVSTLTIQRTQQEDSAVYLCASSSPDRAVAEAFFGQGTRLTVV.